The T cell receptor beta chain under discussion was sequenced for a study of vaccination and CD4 T cells after COVID-19. Study overall: Samples taken post-COVID came a median around 100 days after diagnosis, ranging from 35 to 161.

The Oncomine TCR Beta short-read assay was applied to DNA of cultured CD4+ T cells. Investigators obtained genomic DNA by extraction from cultured CD4+ T cells. TCRdb used MiXCR to reprocess the PCR reads, holding one entry per CDR3 protein. The data show approximately 9,500 distinct CDR3 sequences, with approximately 26% seen just once and about 45% held by the top ten. This CDR3 region has 13 residues. Trimming took off 4 bases at V and 9 bases at J, with 10 bases between the two ends. The germline V gene encodes CDR1 SGHAT and CDR2 FQNNGV. The table lists this clonotype with a few counts. Its antigen is not known. Treatment given: approximately nine-day PBMC culture with coronavirus spike peptide pools or control peptides (ViraFEST assay).

The sequences come from CD4+ T cells from blood, cultured in vitro, collected before SARS-CoV-2 vaccination. This sequence originates from a human donor who received a COVID-19 vaccine. The chain employs TRBV11-2 and TRBJ1-6; D is unclear. The CDR3 here is CASSSAGSSPLHF. CDR3 nucleotide sequence: TGTGCCAGCAGCTCTGCTGGGAGTTCACCCCTCCACTTT. Supplemented by reference TRBV11-2 and TRBJ1-6, the full variable domain reads EAGVAQSPRYKIIEKRQSVAFWCNPISGHATLYWYQQILGQGPKLLIQFQNNGVVDDSQLPKDRFSAERLKGVDSTLKIQPAKLEDSAVYLCASSSAGSSPLHFGNGTRLTVT.